This section outlines one T cell receptor beta chain sequence together with its context. Its antigen is not known. This specimen comes from a study of post-analysis software for immune sequencing data. Study outcomes and limitations: About 5 TRBV segments (TRBV5-6, TRBV5-1 and TRBV20-1 among them) occurred more frequently in patients than in controls. Samples made in the same batch grouped tightly together by F measure.

Germline assignment: CDR1 SGHKS and CDR2 YYEKEE (reference sequence). V shed 5 bases and J shed 3 bases, with 9 bases lying between them. This CDR3 has 12 amino acids. The TCR beta cDNA libraries carried unique molecular identifiers. Input of about 0.9 to 10 million T cells yielded 400,000 to 550,000 cDNA molecules. TCRdb ran MiXCR on the PCR reads and lists one entry per CDR3 protein. Of some 450,000 distinct CDR3 sequences in the sample, roughly 45% were seen once. The sequenced sample consisted of blood. This clonotype originated in a girl under 18 with multiple sclerosis. This chain links TRBV5-5 with TRBJ2-7; D is unclear. The CDR3 protein is CASSFTLYEQYF. DNA for the CDR3: TGTGCCAGCAGTTTTACACTCTACGAGCAGTACTTC.